Listed here are 5 T cell receptor beta chains from one sample, sequenced in a study of T cell responses to AZD1222 COVID-19 vaccine. The table came from immunoSEQ multiplex PCR; TCRdb's copy has only in-frame clones and leaves some out. In the table there are 90,000 to 100,000 clones, about 88% of which are singletons. This specimen consisted of peripheral blood, obtained 28 days after the second AZD1222 dose. Receptors were obtained from an adult who received the AZD1222 COVID-19 vaccine.

The V gene is TRBV6-5, the J gene TRBJ1-2, with D uncertain. Germline V gene data show CDR1 as MNHEY and CDR2 as SVGAGI. Trimming took off 7 bases at V and 5 bases at J, with 14 bases between the two ends. CDR3 length: 13 residues. The CDR3 bases are TGTGCCAGCATTCCAGGCTCTGGGTATGGCTACACCTTC. It is translated as CASIPGSGYGYTF.

The rearrangement links TRBV6-2 or TRBV6-3 to TRBJ1-2; possibly TRBD1 for D (6 bases). Trimming pared 5 bases from V and 7 bases from J, leaving 14 bases between. The V gene's germline CDR1 is MNHEY and CDR2 SVGEGT. The CDR3 has 13 residues. CDR3 nucleotides: TGTGCCAGCAGTGCCTCCTTAGGGGGTGGCTACACCTTC. It is translated as CASSASLGGGYTF.

This sequence joins TRBV7-9 and TRBJ2-6; D tentatively reads TRBD1 or TRBD2 (5 bases each). CDR1 is SEHNR, CDR2 FQNEAQ, per germline (reference sequence). V lost 5 bases to trimming and J lost 1 base, with 33 bases between them. The CDR3 contains 23 residues. This chain's CDR3 is CASSTPIKSVFPRGASGANVLTF. CDR3 DNA sequence: TGTGCCAGCAGCACACCCATTAAGTCGGTGTTCCCCCGGGGCGCGTCTGGGGCCAACGTCCTGACTTTC. The variable domain in full, completed from reference TRBV7-9 and TRBJ2-6, reads DTGVSQNPRHKITKRGQNVTFRCDPISEHNRLYWYRQTLGQGPEFLTYFQNEAQLEKSRLLSDRFSAERPKGSFSTLEIQRTEQGDSAMYLCASSTPIKSVFPRGASGANVLTFGAGSRLTVL.

The genes are TRBV5-1 and TRBJ2-2, with D possibly called TRBD1 or TRBD2 (5 bases each). V was trimmed by 2 bases and J by 3 bases, leaving 11 bases between them. The germline CDR1 and CDR2 sequences are SGHRS and YFSETQ. This CDR3 comprises 15 residues. The CDR3 sequence: CASSLEGPDTGELFF. The DNA for the CDR3 is TGCGCCAGCAGCTTAGAGGGGCCCGACACCGGGGAGCTGTTTTTT.

The V gene is TRBV2, the J gene TRBJ1-4; possibly TRBD1 for D (5 bases). Germline values: CDR1 SNHLY, CDR2 FYNNEI. V was trimmed by 2 bases and J by 10 bases, leaving 17 bases between them. CDR3 length: 15 residues. The chain's CDR3 is CASSEQGLIAGKLFF. The CDR3 DNA follows: TGTGCCAGCAGTGAACAGGGACTAATTGCGGGAAAACTGTTTTTT.